This paragraph reports one T cell receptor beta chain. This specimen belongs to a study of blood T cell repertoires in COVID-19. Study context: Spain, Italy and the United States supplied samples that represented acute and convalescent COVID-19.

In the source study's methods: Reference gene primer amplification gave estimated nucleated cell counts. Sequencing was performed with immunoSEQ multiplex PCR; in TCRdb, only in-frame clones are kept and a portion is missing. Clone size and the V and J calls come from that table; the DNA yielded D and trimming. The sample lists 81,000 or so clones, around four fifths occurring once. Specimen: peripheral blood. The source of this sequence is an older woman with active or convalescent COVID-19.

The CDR3 reads CASSLLTGGAGDYGYTF. As DNA, the CDR3 is TGTGCCAGCAGCTTATTGACGGGGGGGGCGGGAGACTATGGCTACACCTTC. The V call is TRBV7-2, the J call TRBJ1-2; possible D gene TRBD1, 6 bases. The CDR3 runs to 17 residues. The germline gives CDR1 SGHTA, CDR2 FQGNSA. V gave up 2 bases and J gave up 3 bases, with 19 bases separating them.